The 19 T cell receptor beta chains reported below all come from one sample, sequenced in a study of T cells expressing NK-cell markers. TCRdb reprocessed the 5' RACE reads, keeping one entry per CDR3 protein, no DNA. This table holds some 450,000 distinct CDR3 sequences. Sequenced input: blood T cells: a sorted CD56 or NKG2C T cell subset, CD4+ or CD8+ T cells, or bulk PBMC T cells (not recorded which). The origin of the receptors is a woman aged 18 to 75 in good health.

The chain uses TRBV7-3 and TRBJ1-2; TCRdb indicates TRBD1, and absent DNA this call remains unverified. Germline lookup yields CDR1 SGHTA and CDR2 FQGTGA. The CDR3 extends over 14 amino acids. CDR3 protein: CASSPTGAVGGYTF.

This chain joins TRBV6-2 or TRBV6-3 and TRBJ2-7; TCRdb's assignment of TRBD1 cannot be checked, as there is no DNA. Germline V CDR1 and CDR2: MNHEY, SVGEGT. The CDR3 runs 14 residues. The CDR3 region is CASRWDLPTYEQYF.

The chain joins TRBV28 to TRBJ2-2. Per germline, CDR1 MDHEN and CDR2 SYDVKM. The CDR3 covers 20 residues. This CDR3 is CASSLTTYGNLGRSTGELFF.

The chain employs TRBV4-3 and TRBJ1-2; the D call from TCRdb, TRBD1, cannot be confirmed without DNA. Germline V CDR1 and CDR2: LGHNA, YSLEER. The CDR3 runs to 18 residues. This chain's CDR3 is CASSQDRTGRYYGYGYTF.

J is TRBJ2-5 and V is TRBV20-1; TCRdb picks TRBD1, but there is no DNA to check that call. The CDR3 runs to 13 residues. Germline V gene lookup returns CDR1 DFQATT and CDR2 SNEGSKA (reference sequence). The CDR3 sequence: CSADAGLAGTQYF.

The V call is TRBV6-2 or TRBV6-3, the J call TRBJ2-4; TCRdb reports TRBD1, a call that lacks DNA to check it against. Germline V gives CDR1 MNHEY, CDR2 SVGEGT. The CDR3 length is 16 residues. CDR3 protein: CASTPGHLLAKNIQYF.

This chain links TRBV5-6 with TRBJ2-7. The germline V gene encodes CDR1 SGHDT and CDR2 YYEEEE. The CDR3 runs to 15 residues. The CDR3 sequence: CASSFNGWADYEQYF.

V usage is TRBV20-1 and J usage is TRBJ1-2. The CDR3 is 13 amino acids. CDR1 is DFQATT and CDR2 is SNEGSKA in the germline V gene (reference sequence). The CDR3 is CSARLSLNYGYTF.

This chain links TRBV5-1 with TRBJ2-6. Germline lookup yields CDR1 SGHRS and CDR2 YFSETQ. The CDR3 loop spans 16 amino acids. This CDR3 is CASSFSGSVGANVLTF.

This chain uses TRBV25-1 with TRBJ2-5; TCRdb's assignment of TRBD2 cannot be checked, as there is no DNA. The CDR3 is 15 amino acids. Germline V gene lookup returns CDR1 MGHDK and CDR2 SYGVNS. The CDR3 protein is CASSGPGTTRETQYF. Full variable domain (rest looked up from reference TRBV25-1 and TRBJ2-5): EADIYQTPRYLVIGTGKKITLECSQTMGHDKMYWYQQDPGMELHLIHYSYGVNSTEKGDLSSESTVSRIRTEHFPLTLESARPSHTSQYLCASSGPGTTRETQYFGPGTRLLVL.

The rearrangement links TRBV11-2 to TRBJ1-2; TCRdb indicates TRBD1, and absent DNA this call remains unverified. Germline V gives CDR1 SGHAT, CDR2 FQNNGV. There are 12 residues in the CDR3. The CDR3 protein is CASSLGGGAYTF.

This chain links TRBV7-2 with TRBJ2-5. The CDR3 covers 15 residues. Germline V gene lookup returns CDR1 SGHTA and CDR2 FQGNSA. This CDR3 is CASSLAIVPQETQYF. The variable domain in full, with the rest retrieved from reference TRBV7-2 and TRBJ2-5, is GAGVSQSPSNKVTEKGKDVELRCDPISGHTALYWYRQSLGQGLEFLIYFQGNSAPDKSGLPSDRFSAERTGGSVSTLTIQRTQQEDSAVYLCASSLAIVPQETQYFGPGTRLLVL.

The genes are TRBV25-1 and TRBJ2-1. Germline V gene lookup returns CDR1 MGHDK and CDR2 SYGVNS. CDR3 size: 13 residues. The CDR3 region is CASSPNQLNEQFF.

V and J are TRBV25-1 and TRBJ1-4. This CDR3 has 14 residues. Germline CDR1 is MGHDK and CDR2 is SYGVNS. CDR3 residues: CASSALTINEKLFF. Full variable domain (rest looked up from reference TRBV25-1 and TRBJ1-4): EADIYQTPRYLVIGTGKKITLECSQTMGHDKMYWYQQDPGMELHLIHYSYGVNSTEKGDLSSESTVSRIRTEHFPLTLESARPSHTSQYLCASSALTINEKLFFGSGTQLSVL.

The rearrangement uses TRBV9 and TRBJ2-3. The CDR3 length is 13 residues. Germline V gives CDR1 SGDLS, CDR2 YYNGEE. The CDR3 protein is CASSVAGTDTQYF.

The gene calls are TRBV12-3 or TRBV12-4 and TRBJ2-3; TCRdb reports TRBD2, a call that lacks DNA to check it against. CDR3 length: 16 amino acids. CDR3 in amino acids: CASSLAVRVGADTQYF.

The V gene is TRBV12-3 or TRBV12-4, the J gene TRBJ1-5. The CDR3 runs 14 residues. CDR3 amino acids: CASKPREGNQPQHF.

This chain links TRBV7-2 with TRBJ2-2; the D gene TCRdb calls, TRBD1, cannot be checked with no DNA. CDR1 SGHTA and CDR2 FQGNSA come from the germline V gene. CDR3 length: 15 residues. This chain's CDR3 is CASSTGGENTGELFF.

This chain joins TRBV20-1 and TRBJ2-1; with no DNA, the TCRdb D assignment of TRBD1 cannot be verified. The CDR3 loop spans 15 amino acids. Germline assignment: CDR1 DFQATT and CDR2 SNEGSKA (reference sequence). CDR3 loop: CSASSGGRGNNEQFF.